This passage covers 4 T cell receptor beta chains from one sample sequenced in a study of T cells in Graves' hyperthyroidism and ophthalmopathy. Researchers amplified the TCR beta CDR3 regions from RNA transcripts. Researchers ran a first-round RT-PCR on the TCR CDR3 using the HTBI primer set. TCRdb re-called the multiplex PCR reads with MiXCR, one entry per CDR3 protein. In the table there are about 640,000 distinct CDR3 sequences, less than 25% of which are singletons. The specimen sequenced was blood. Every receptor here comes from a man aged 30 to 45 with Graves' ophthalmopathy.

Written as DNA, the CDR3 is TGTGCCAGCAGCCCTCCCGCTAGCGGGTTCTCAGATACGCAGTATTTT. This sequence encodes CASSPPASGFSDTQYF. The V call is TRBV9, the J call TRBJ2-3; 8 bases fit TRBD2. V shed 4 bases and J 4 bases; nucleotides not matched to a gene: 11. CDR3 length: 16 amino acids. Germline V lookup: CDR1 SGDLS, CDR2 YYNGEE. Using reference TRBV9 and TRBJ2-3 for the parts outside the CDR3, the full variable domain is DSGVTQTPKHLITATGQRVTLRCSPRSGDLSVYWYQQSLDQGLQFLIQYYNGEERAKGNILERFSAQQFPDLHSELNLSSLELGDSALYFCASSPPASGFSDTQYFGPGTRLTVL.

This chain joins TRBV4-2 and TRBJ2-1, with TRBD1 identical over 9 bases. The germline CDR1 and CDR2 sequences are LGHNA and YNFKEQ. The CDR3 has 19 amino acids. Trimming at V came to 0 bases and at J to 7 bases, leaving 16 bases not matched to a gene. CDR3 residues: CASSQDLDRGPYRRNEQFF. The CDR3 coding sequence is TGTGCCAGCAGCCAAGATCTGGACAGGGGTCCGTACAGGCGAAATGAGCAGTTCTTC.

The rearrangement links TRBV27 to TRBJ2-5, with D maybe TRBD2 (5 bases). The V and J ends lost 0 bases and 5 bases respectively, with 13 bases between them. The V gene's germline CDR1 is MNHEY and CDR2 SMNVEV (reference sequence). The CDR3 is 15 residues long. The CDR3 coding sequence is TGTGCCAGCAGTTTATCGATGGGAGTTGGGGAGACCCAGTACTTC. Amino acids: CASSLSMGVGETQYF.

V usage is TRBV5-6 and J usage is TRBJ1-2; D might be TRBD1 (5 bases). Between the trimmed V and J ends, which lost 4 bases and 8 bases, there was a span of 12 bases. CDR1 is SGHDT and CDR2 is YYEEEE in the germline V gene. The CDR3 extends over 12 amino acids. CDR3 amino acids: CASSGTDKGYTF. In DNA form, the CDR3 reads TGTGCCAGCAGCGGAACGGACAAGGGCTACACCTTC. Full variable domain (missing parts from reference TRBV5-6 and TRBJ1-2): DAGVTQSPTHLIKTRGQQVTLRCSPKSGHDTVSWYQQALGQGPQFIFQYYEEEERQRGNFPDRFSGHQFPNYSSELNVNALLLGDSALYLCASSGTDKGYTFGSGTRLTVV.